This TCR beta chain was recovered during a study of T-cell memory formation after mild COVID-19 (dated by TCRdb to the early 2020s). Study-level background: TCR sequence clusters from the two donors were largely donor specific. Longitudinal TCRalpha and TCRbeta repertoire sequencing tracked T-cell clones expanding and contracting after mild COVID-19 in two donors. The cohort comprised two young, previously healthy adult volunteers, one female and one male. The paper's findings and limits, for the study overall: Balanced CD4/CD8 phenotypes were observed for clones contracting from day 15 to 85, whereas a bias towards CD4+ was observed for a second wave of clones expanding from day 15 to 37. Whether the second-wave clones peaking on day 37 were SARS-CoV-2 specific was not confirmed. Contracting CD4+ clones were found mainly in CM and EM memory subsets, while CD8+ clones were enriched in EMRA. Some responding clones were detected in pre-infection memory, suggesting pre-existing cross-reactive memory T cells joined the SARS-CoV-2 response. The study covered only two mild cases, and larger cohorts including severe cases with pre-infection samples were considered necessary.

Sequencing took place on an Illumina NovaSeq 6000. TCRalpha and TCRbeta cDNA libraries were built by 5'RACE with constant-segment primers, adding sample barcodes and unique molecular identifiers. Trizol reagent was used to extract RNA from every sample. Library amplification was performed in two PCR steps, and a second sample barcode and Illumina TruSeq adapters were introduced in the second step. Sequencing of libraries was performed on an Illumina NovaSeq with 2 x 150 bp paired-end reads. Regarding the original processing steps: The reads were demultiplexed and collapsed into UMI-guided consensus sequences using migec v1.2.7. Using mixcr v2.1.11, UMI consensuses were aligned to TRA and TRB V and J templates and then assembled into clonotypes. Expanded or contracted clonotypes were those called significant by both edgeR and NoisET, with noise models trained on biological replicates. For edgeR calls, the thresholds were a false discovery rate-adjusted p below 0.01 and a log2 fold-change of 1. As an exploratory analysis of dynamics, max-normalized trajectories of the 1000 most abundant clonotypes were examined with PCA combined with hierarchical clustering. Separately sequenced CD4+ and CD8+ repertoires were used to assign the CD4 or CD8 phenotype of responding clones. In TCRdb, the public reads were trimmed at Q25 with fastp and aligned with MiXCR, with productive beta chains retained. When rows share a CDR3 protein, they turn into one entry using the most common DNA and genes. It is TCRdb's table, rather than the study itself, that gives the V and J calls and clone size. The sample table contains more than 70,000 distinct CDR3 sequences; only one count was recorded for about 14% of them. The top ten clones comprise roughly a third of the sample.

This clonotype appeared a few times. The specificity of this receptor is unknown. Base qualities are not recorded, but no much larger clone differs from it by a single base. In the germline V gene, CDR1 corresponds to LGHNT and CDR2 to FRNRAP. Relative to germline, V is missing 1 base and J is missing 5 bases, with 11 bases of the junction outside any gene match. From its cysteine to its phenylalanine, the CDR3 spans 17 amino acids. Only the CDR3 part of the read is kept: 51 bases, read in frame from the first base. PBMCs were isolated by Ficoll-Paque density gradient centrifugation. The chain is encoded by TRBV12-5 joined to TRBJ2-7; TRBD2 lines up with 10 middle nucleotides. Sequenced: PBMCs or a T cell subset sorted from them (not recorded which). The clonotype was recovered from an adult woman who had mild COVID-19 (a few samples of this study predate the infection). The sample titles of this study are shuffled in the database, so cell type and time point are left out; the donor was told from shared clones. In nucleotide form, the sequence is TGTGCTAGTGGTTTGGCCACCCTAGCGGGAGAACCCCACGAGCAGTACTTC. This yields the protein CASGLATLAGEPHEQYF.